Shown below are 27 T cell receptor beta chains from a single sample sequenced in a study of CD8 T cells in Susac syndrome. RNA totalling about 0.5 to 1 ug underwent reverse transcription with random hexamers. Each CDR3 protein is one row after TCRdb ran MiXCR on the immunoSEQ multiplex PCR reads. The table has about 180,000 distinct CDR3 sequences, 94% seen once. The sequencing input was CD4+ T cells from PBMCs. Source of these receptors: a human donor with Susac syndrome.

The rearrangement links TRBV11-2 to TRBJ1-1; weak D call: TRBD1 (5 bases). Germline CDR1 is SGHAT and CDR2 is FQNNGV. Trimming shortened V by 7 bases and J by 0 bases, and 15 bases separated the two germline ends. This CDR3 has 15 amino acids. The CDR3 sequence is CASNSRQRMNTEAFF. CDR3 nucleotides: TGTGCCAGCAACAGTAGACAGCGTATGAACACTGAAGCTTTCTTT.

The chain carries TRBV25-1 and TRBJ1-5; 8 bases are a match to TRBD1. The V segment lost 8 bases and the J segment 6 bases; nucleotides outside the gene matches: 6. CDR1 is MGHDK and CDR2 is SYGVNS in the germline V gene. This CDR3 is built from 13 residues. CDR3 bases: TGTGCCAGCGCCGGACAGGGATCTCAGCCCCAGCATTTT. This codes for CASAGQGSQPQHF.

CDR3 nucleotides: TGTGCCAGCAGCCCCCTGGGACAGAAGAACACTGAAGCTTTCTTT. This codes for CASSPLGQKNTEAFF. The V call is TRBV14, the J call TRBJ1-1, with TRBD1 matching over 7 bases. V trimming: 4 bases; J trimming: 1 base; junction bases outside the gene matches: 6. CDR1 and CDR2 (germline): SGHDN, FVKESK. The CDR3 spans 15 residues.

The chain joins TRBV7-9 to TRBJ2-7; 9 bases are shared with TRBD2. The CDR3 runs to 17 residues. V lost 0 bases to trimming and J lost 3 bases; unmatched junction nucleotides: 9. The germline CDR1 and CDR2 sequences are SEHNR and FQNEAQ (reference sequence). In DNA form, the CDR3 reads TGTGCCAGCAGCTTAGCTAGCGGGGGCCCGGGAGGCTACGAGCAGTACTTC. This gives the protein CASSLASGGPGGYEQYF.

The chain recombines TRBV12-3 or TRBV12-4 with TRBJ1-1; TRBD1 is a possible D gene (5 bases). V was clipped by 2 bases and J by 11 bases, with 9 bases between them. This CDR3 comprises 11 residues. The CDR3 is CASSLSGAAFF. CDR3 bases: TGTGCCAGCAGTTTAAGCGGGGCCGCTTTCTTT.

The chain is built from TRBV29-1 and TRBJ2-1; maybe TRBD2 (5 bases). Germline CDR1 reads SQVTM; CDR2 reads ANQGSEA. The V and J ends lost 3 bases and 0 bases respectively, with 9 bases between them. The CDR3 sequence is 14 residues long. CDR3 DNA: TGCAGCGTTGATCGGGAAACCTCCTACAATGAGCAGTTCTTC. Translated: CSVDRETSYNEQFF.

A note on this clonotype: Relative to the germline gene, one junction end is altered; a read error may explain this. The CDR3 DNA sequence: TGTGCCAGCAGTGACTCCGGCAGGGGCCGGGAAGTTTTCTTT. Amino acids: CASSDSGRGREVFF. The V and J genes are TRBV6-4 and TRBJ1-1, with D perhaps TRBD1 (6 bases). Per germline, CDR1 MRHNA and CDR2 SNTAGT. The CDR3 totals 14 residues.

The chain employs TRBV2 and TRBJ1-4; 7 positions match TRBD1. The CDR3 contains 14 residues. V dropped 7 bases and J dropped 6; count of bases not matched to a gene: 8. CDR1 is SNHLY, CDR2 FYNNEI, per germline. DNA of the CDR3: TGTGCCAGCAACCGACAGGGACTGGATGAAAAACTGTTTTTT. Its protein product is CASNRQGLDEKLFF.

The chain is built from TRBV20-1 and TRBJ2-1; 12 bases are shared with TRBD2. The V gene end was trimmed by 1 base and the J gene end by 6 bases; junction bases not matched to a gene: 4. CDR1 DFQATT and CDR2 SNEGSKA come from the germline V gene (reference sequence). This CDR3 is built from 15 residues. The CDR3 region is CSARGTSGVPNEQFF. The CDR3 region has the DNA TGCAGTGCTAGAGGGACTAGCGGGGTCCCCAATGAGCAGTTCTTC.

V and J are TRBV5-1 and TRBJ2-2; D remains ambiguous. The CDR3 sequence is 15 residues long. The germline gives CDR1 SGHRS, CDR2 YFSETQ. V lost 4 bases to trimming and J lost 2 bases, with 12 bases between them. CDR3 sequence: CASSLLQVNTGELFF. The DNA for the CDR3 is TGCGCCAGCAGCCTCCTGCAGGTTAACACCGGGGAGCTGTTTTTT.

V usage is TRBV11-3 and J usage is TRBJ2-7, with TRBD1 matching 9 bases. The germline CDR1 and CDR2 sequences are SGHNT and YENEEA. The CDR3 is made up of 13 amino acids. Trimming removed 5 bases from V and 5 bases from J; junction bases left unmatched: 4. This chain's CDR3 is CASSRQGGDEQYF. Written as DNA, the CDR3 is TGTGCCAGCAGCAGACAGGGGGGGGACGAGCAGTACTTC.

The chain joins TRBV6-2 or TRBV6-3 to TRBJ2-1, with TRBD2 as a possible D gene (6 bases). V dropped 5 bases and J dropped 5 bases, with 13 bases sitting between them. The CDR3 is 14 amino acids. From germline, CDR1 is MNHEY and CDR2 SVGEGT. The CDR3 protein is CASSRLAQNNEQFF. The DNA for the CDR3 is TGTGCCAGCAGTCGCCTAGCGCAAAACAATGAGCAGTTCTTC.

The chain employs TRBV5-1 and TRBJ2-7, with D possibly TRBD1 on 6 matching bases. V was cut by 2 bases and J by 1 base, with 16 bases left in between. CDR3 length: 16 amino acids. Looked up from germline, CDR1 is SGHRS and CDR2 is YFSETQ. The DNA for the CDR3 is TGCGCCAGCAGCTTTAGGGACCGGGACATGTCCTACGAGCAGTACTTC. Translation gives CASSFRDRDMSYEQYF.

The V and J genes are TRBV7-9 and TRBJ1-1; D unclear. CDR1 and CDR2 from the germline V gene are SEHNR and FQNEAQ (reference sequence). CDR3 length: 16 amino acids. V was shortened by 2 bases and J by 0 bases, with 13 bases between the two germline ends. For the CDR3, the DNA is TGTGCCAGCAGCTTACCCGCGAACGGGCTGAACACTGAAGCTTTCTTT. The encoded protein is CASSLPANGLNTEAFF.

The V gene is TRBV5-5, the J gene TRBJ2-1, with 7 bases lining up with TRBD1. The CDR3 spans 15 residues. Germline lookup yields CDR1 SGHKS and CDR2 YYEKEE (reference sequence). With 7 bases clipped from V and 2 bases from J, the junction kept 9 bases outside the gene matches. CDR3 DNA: TGTGCCAGCTCGGAGTTGCAGGGGGCCTACAATGAGCAGTTCTTC. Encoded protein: CASSELQGAYNEQFF.

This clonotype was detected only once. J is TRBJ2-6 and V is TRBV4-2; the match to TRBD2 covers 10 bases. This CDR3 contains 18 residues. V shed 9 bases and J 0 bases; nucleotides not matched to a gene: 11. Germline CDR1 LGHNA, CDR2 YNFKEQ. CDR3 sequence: CASSTSGALNSGANVLTF. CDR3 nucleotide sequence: TGTGCCAGTTCAACTAGCGGGGCCCTAAACTCTGGGGCCAACGTCCTGACTTTC.

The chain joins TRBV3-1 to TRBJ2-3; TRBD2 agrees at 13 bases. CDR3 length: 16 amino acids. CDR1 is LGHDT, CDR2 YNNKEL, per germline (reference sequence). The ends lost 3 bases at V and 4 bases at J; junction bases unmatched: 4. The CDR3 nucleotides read TGTGCCAGCAGCCAGAAGGGACTAGCGGGGCCAGATACGCAGTATTTT. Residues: CASSQKGLAGPDTQYF.

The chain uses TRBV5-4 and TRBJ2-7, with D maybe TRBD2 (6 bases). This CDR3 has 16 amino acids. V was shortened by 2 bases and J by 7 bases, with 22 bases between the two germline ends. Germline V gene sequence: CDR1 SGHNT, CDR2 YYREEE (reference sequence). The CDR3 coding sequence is TGTGCCAGCAGCTTAGCCTTGGGCGGGGTATCGGAAGAGCAGTACTTC. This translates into CASSLALGGVSEEQYF.

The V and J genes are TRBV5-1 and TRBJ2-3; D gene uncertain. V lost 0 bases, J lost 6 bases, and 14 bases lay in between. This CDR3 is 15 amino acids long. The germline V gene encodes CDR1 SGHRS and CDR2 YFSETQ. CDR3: CASSLALPSRDTQYF. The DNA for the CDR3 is TGCGCCAGCAGCTTGGCCCTTCCAAGTCGGGATACGCAGTATTTT.

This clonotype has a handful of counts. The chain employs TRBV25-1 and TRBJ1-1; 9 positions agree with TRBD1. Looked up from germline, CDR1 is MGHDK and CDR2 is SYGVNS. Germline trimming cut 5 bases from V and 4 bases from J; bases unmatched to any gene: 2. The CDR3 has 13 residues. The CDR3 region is CASSRDRATEAFF. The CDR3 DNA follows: TGTGCCAGCAGTCGGGACAGGGCCACTGAAGCTTTCTTT. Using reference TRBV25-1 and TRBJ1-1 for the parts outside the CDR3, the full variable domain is EADIYQTPRYLVIGTGKKITLECSQTMGHDKMYWYQQDPGMELHLIHYSYGVNSTEKGDLSSESTVSRIRTEHFPLTLESARPSHTSQYLCASSRDRATEAFFGQGTRLTVV.

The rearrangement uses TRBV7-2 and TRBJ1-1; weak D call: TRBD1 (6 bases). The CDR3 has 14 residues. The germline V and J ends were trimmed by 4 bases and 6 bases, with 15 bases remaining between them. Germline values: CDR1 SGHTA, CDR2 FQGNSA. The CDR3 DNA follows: TGTGCCAGCAGCTCCAGGGGCCCGAGCGCTGAAGCTTTCTTT. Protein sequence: CASSSRGPSAEAFF.

DNA of the CDR3: TGTGCCACCAGCAGAGATCCCGGGGACACTGAAGCTTTCTTT. Translated, it gives CATSRDPGDTEAFF. The rearrangement uses TRBV15 and TRBJ1-1; D is undetermined. The CDR3 runs 14 residues. The ends were cut back, 0 bases at V and 3 bases at J, with 8 bases in the middle. Germline V lookup: CDR1 LNHNV, CDR2 YYDKDF (reference sequence). The full variable domain, rest sourced from reference TRBV15 and TRBJ1-1, is DAMVIQNPRYQVTQFGKPVTLSCSQTLNHNVMYWYQQKSSQAPKLLFHYYDKDFNNEADTPDNFQSRRPNTSFCFLDIRSPGLGDTAMYLCATSRDPGDTEAFFGQGTRLTVV.

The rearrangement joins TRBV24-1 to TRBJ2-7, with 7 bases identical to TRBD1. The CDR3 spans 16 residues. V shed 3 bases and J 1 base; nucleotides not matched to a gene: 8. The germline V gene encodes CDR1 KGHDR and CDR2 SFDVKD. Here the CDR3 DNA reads TGTGCCACCAGTGATCGGAAATCGGACAGGTCCTACGAGCAGTACTTC. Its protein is CATSDRKSDRSYEQYF.

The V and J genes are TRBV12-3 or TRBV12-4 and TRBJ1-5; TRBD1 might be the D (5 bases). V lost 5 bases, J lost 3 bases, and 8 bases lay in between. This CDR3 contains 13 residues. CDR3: CASSRQNNQPQHF. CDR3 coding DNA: TGTGCCAGCAGTCGACAGAACAATCAGCCCCAGCATTTT.

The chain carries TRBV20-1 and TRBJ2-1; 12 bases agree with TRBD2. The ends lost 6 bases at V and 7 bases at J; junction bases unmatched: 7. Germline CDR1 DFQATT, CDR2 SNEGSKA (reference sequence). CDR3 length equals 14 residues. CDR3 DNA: TGCAGTGCCCATCTAGCGGGGGGGAGGAATGAGCAGTTCTTC. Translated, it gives CSAHLAGGRNEQFF.

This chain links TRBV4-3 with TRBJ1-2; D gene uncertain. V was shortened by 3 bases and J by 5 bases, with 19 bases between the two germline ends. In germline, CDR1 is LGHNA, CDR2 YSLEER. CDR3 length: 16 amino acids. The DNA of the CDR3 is TGCGCCAGCAGCCACATCTACCCGCCGAGGAGTTATGGCTACACCTTC. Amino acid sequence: CASSHIYPPRSYGYTF.

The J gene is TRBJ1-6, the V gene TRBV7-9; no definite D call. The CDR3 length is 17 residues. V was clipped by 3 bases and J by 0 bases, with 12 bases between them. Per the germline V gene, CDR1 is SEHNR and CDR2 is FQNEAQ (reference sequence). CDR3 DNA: TGTGCCAGCAGCTTTCCGGGCTCCAGCTCCTATAATTCACCCCTCCACTTT. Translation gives CASSFPGSSSYNSPLHF.